The 4 T cell receptor beta chains presented below share a single source sample, sequenced in a study of blood T cell repertoires in COVID-19 (TCRdb year 2020). Library generation was performed with the immunoSEQ multiplex PCR assay. Not all clones reach the TCRdb copy of this immuneACCESS table, which keeps in-frame sequences only. Checked studies attribute under half of the gap to unresolved V genes and leave the rest unexplained. The sample table shows approximately 75,000 clones, and less than 90% are seen once. In total, the top ten clones hold roughly 13% of the sample. Sequenced: peripheral blood. These receptors all stem from a man in his fifties or sixties with COVID-19, enrolled during active disease.

This chain joins TRBV7-2 and TRBJ2-1; 9 bases agree with TRBD1. Germline CDR1 and CDR2: SGHTA and FQGNSA. The CDR3 is 16 amino acids. Germline trimming cut 6 bases from V and 4 bases from J; bases unmatched to any gene: 10. The CDR3 is CASRFARTGAYNEQFF. The CDR3 coding sequence is TGTGCCAGCAGGTTCGCCCGGACAGGGGCGTACAATGAGCAGTTCTTC.

The V call is TRBV7-9, the J call TRBJ2-7; D may be TRBD2 (6 bases). Trimming removed 2 bases at V and 6 bases at J, with 11 bases between. The CDR3 loop spans 13 amino acids. Looked up from germline, CDR1 is SEHNR and CDR2 is FQNEAQ (reference sequence). As DNA, the CDR3 is TGTGCCAGCAGCTTAAAAGGAGGGGCCGAGCAGTACTTC. Translated: CASSLKGGAEQYF.

The chain employs TRBV30 and TRBJ2-1; TRBD2 is a possible D gene (6 bases). V lost 0 bases and J 6 bases, leaving 15 bases between the germline ends. Germline CDR1 is GTSNPN and CDR2 is SVGIG (reference sequence). The CDR3 extends over 15 amino acids. CDR3 residues: CAWSVGGSSANEQFF. CDR3 DNA sequence: TGTGCCTGGAGTGTGGGAGGAAGTAGCGCCAATGAGCAGTTCTTC.

J is TRBJ2-5 and V is TRBV27, with 12 bases identical to TRBD2. Trimming took 5 bases from V and 4 from J; bases not matched to a gene: 8. Germline values: CDR1 MNHEY, CDR2 SMNVEV (reference sequence). The CDR3 contains 16 residues. The CDR3 here is CASSGRLAGVRETQYF. Written as DNA, the CDR3 is TGTGCCAGCAGTGGCCGACTAGCGGGAGTCCGAGAGACCCAGTACTTC.